Given below is one T cell receptor (beta chain) in context. Antigen specificity is unknown. These data belong to a study of memory CD4+ T cells and cytomegalovirus serostatus. Study at large: Donors were healthy Belgian adults, some 10 CMV seropositive and fewer than 30 seronegative. General observations from the study: Repertoires predicted CMV serostatus with median bootstrapped AUC of about 0.95. 67 of 164 known CMV-associated TCRbeta sequences appeared in CD4+ memory.

The CDR3 covers 15 residues. Deletions cut 2 bases from V and 6 bases from J, with 14 bases between. From germline, CDR1 is SGDLS and CDR2 YYNGEE. The table came from immunoSEQ multiplex PCR; TCRdb's copy has only in-frame clones and leaves some out. The sample lists about 57,000 clones, 70% to 80% seen once, with approximately 0.8% in the top ten. The sort gate was single viable CD3+CD4+CD8-CD45RO+ cells for memory CD4+ T cells. This TCR was sampled from an adult in good health and CMV-seronegative. This chain uses TRBV9 with TRBJ1-4; possibly TRBD1 for D (5 bases). Input material: memory CD4+ T cells from blood. CDR3 coding DNA: TGTGCCAGCAGCGTGGGACCTCGCCCTGATGAAAAACTGTTTTTT. Amino acid sequence: CASSVGPRPDEKLFF.